This T cell receptor beta chain was observed in a study of graft-versus-host responses after intestinal transplantation. Study as a whole: Uniformly, recipients were administered anti-thymocyte globulin induction with subsequent tacrolimus and steroids for around three years.

Here immunoSEQ multiplex PCR was the method, and the copy in TCRdb shows in-frame clones only, minus some. The table has 50,000 to 55,000 clones, more than 80% seen once. About this clone: Its antigen is as yet unknown.

The study's findings and limits: Investigators detected GvH clones in recipient marrow, with some emerging earlier in ileum or blood. High graft-versus-host to host-versus-graft clonal ratios were seen in allografts of patients with graft-donor T cell macrochimerism. GvH clone levels peaked in circulation, and this peak was associated with early post-transplant HvG declines.

Sequencing was performed on unstimulated CD4+ T cells sorted from spleen or lymph node cells, taken before transplant. This receptor was obtained from a human donor who was the organ donor for an intestinal transplant.

The CDR3: CASSIKGTGVYNEQFF. The CDR3 coding sequence is TGTGCCAGTAGTATCAAGGGGACGGGGGTATACAATGAGCAGTTCTTC. V usage is TRBV19 and J usage is TRBJ2-1, with D possibly matching TRBD2 (6 bases). V gave up 3 bases and J gave up 4 bases, with 16 bases separating them. Germline V gene sequence: CDR1 LNHDA, CDR2 SQIVND (reference sequence). The length of the CDR3 is 16 residues.